These 18 T cell receptor beta chains originate from one sample sequenced in a study of T cell responses to AZD1222 COVID-19 vaccine. Sequencing was performed with immunoSEQ multiplex PCR; in TCRdb, only in-frame clones are kept and a portion is missing. The table records about 100,000 clones, around 90% of them present only once. The starting material was peripheral blood, obtained on day 0 of AZD1222 vaccination. These receptors originate from an adult in good health.

The sample holds a few counts of this clone. The chain links TRBV6-2 or TRBV6-3 to TRBJ2-1; 12 bases agree with TRBD2. The CDR3 has 13 amino acids. Germline V gene lookup returns CDR1 MNHEY and CDR2 SVGEGT. The V and J ends lost 5 bases and 9 bases, in that order; junction bases with no gene match: 2. The CDR3 nucleotides are TGTGCCAGCAGTCGGGGACTAGCGGGTGAGCAGTTCTTC. It translates to CASSRGLAGEQFF.

The gene calls are TRBV5-1 and TRBJ1-1; D ambiguous. The germline CDR1 and CDR2 sequences are SGHRS and YFSETQ. Trimming took off 4 bases at V and 3 bases at J, with 10 bases between the two ends. The CDR3 consists of 13 residues. CDR3 loop: CASSVDGDTEAFF. DNA for the CDR3: TGCGCCAGCAGCGTGGACGGAGACACTGAAGCTTTCTTT.

This chain links TRBV29-1 with TRBJ2-7, with D tentatively TRBD2 (5 bases). The CDR3 covers 14 residues. Germline CDR1 SQVTM, CDR2 ANQGSEA. V was shortened by 6 bases and J by 0 bases, with 15 bases between the two germline ends. CDR3 DNA: TGCAGCGTCTCTCATAGCGTTCCCTCCTACGAGCAGTACTTC. This sequence encodes CSVSHSVPSYEQYF.

CDR3: CASSLSWSGIPYEQYF. CDR3 nucleotide sequence: TGTGCCAGCAGTTTATCATGGAGCGGGATACCCTACGAGCAGTACTTC. This chain joins TRBV27 and TRBJ2-7; TRBD2 matches 7 bases. V lost 0 bases, J lost 2 bases, and 7 bases stayed unmatched. Germline V gene data show CDR1 as MNHEY and CDR2 as SMNVEV (reference sequence). The CDR3 is 16 residues long.

V usage is TRBV18 and J usage is TRBJ1-1; 8 bases are shared with TRBD1. The germline gives CDR1 KGHSH, CDR2 LQKENI. After removal of 10 bases from V and 4 bases from J, the junction contained 14 bases not matched to a gene. The CDR3 sequence is 15 residues long. Here the CDR3 reads CATSGGSDRATEAFF. CDR3 in DNA: TGTGCCACCTCGGGGGGTTCGGACAGGGCCACTGAAGCTTTCTTT.

The chain links TRBV2 to TRBJ1-4; 10 nucleotides align to TRBD1. V trimming: 5 bases; J trimming: 7 bases; junction bases outside the gene matches: 10. The CDR3 sequence is 16 residues long. Germline CDR1 and CDR2: SNHLY and FYNNEI. CDR3 sequence: CASSRDRGPGSEKLFF. The CDR3 DNA sequence: TGTGCCAGCAGTAGGGACAGGGGCCCGGGAAGTGAAAAACTGTTTTTT.

The gene calls are TRBV29-1 and TRBJ2-3; the D gene is possibly TRBD2 (6 bases). CDR1 and CDR2 from the germline V gene are SQVTM and ANQGSEA. The V gene lost 7 bases and the J gene lost 6 bases, with 20 bases spanning the gap. This CDR3 region has 14 residues. The CDR3 sequence: CSAILGGPGDTQYF. Written as DNA, the CDR3 is TGCAGCGCGATCCTTGGAGGGCCAGGGGATACGCAGTATTTT.

About this clone: The identical CDR3 is also encoded by other nucleotide sequences in the sample. This chain links TRBV5-1 with TRBJ2-5, with TRBD1 matching 7 bases. Losses at the gene ends were 4 bases for V and 5 bases for J; bases not matched to a gene: 5. The CDR3 is 13 residues long. Germline CDR1 reads SGHRS; CDR2 reads YFSETQ. This chain's CDR3 is CASSLGQEETQYF. The CDR3 DNA is TGCGCCAGCAGCCTAGGACAGGAGGAGACCCAGTACTTC.

The rearrangement joins TRBV6-5 to TRBJ2-7, with 9 bases identical to TRBD1. V shed 2 bases and J 3 bases; nucleotides not matched to a gene: 5. CDR1 and CDR2 (germline): MNHEY, SVGAGI. The CDR3 contains 15 residues. In DNA form, the CDR3 reads TGTGCCAGCAGTTACCAGGGACAGGGTGGCTACGAGCAGTACTTC. It specifies CASSYQGQGGYEQYF.

This sequence joins TRBV4-1 and TRBJ2-1; 7 nucleotides align to TRBD2. The CDR3 runs to 16 residues. CDR1 is MGHRA and CDR2 is YSYEKL in the germline V gene. Losses at the gene ends were 3 bases for V and 2 bases for J; bases not matched to a gene: 7. The CDR3 DNA is TGCGCCAGCAGCCACCCTGCGGGAGACCCCTACAATGAGCAGTTCTTC. Protein sequence: CASSHPAGDPYNEQFF.

The V call is TRBV2, the J call TRBJ1-4; no clear D gene. Germline assignment: CDR1 SNHLY and CDR2 FYNNEI. The V end lost 7 bases, the J end lost 6 bases, and 6 bases lay between the germline ends. This CDR3 is built from 11 residues. The CDR3 nucleotides are TGTGCCAGCACCTACGATGAAAAACTGTTTTTT. The encoded protein is CASTYDEKLFF.

V gene TRBV5-1 combines with J gene TRBJ2-1, with a tentative D call TRBD1 (5 bases). Trimming took 2 bases from V and 10 from J, leaving 13 bases between them. This CDR3 comprises 13 residues. Germline V lookup: CDR1 SGHRS, CDR2 YFSETQ. The CDR3: CASSFRVLDEQFF. The CDR3 DNA reads as TGCGCCAGCAGCTTCAGGGTTTTAGACGAGCAGTTCTTC.

The gene calls are TRBV7-6 and TRBJ2-2; 13 bases map to TRBD2. This CDR3 is built from 16 residues. Germline V gene sequence: CDR1 SGHVS, CDR2 FNYEAQ. Losses at the gene ends were 3 bases for V and 5 bases for J; bases not matched to a gene: 3. CDR3 coding DNA: TGTGCCAGCAGCTTCGGACTAGCGGGAGTTACCGGGGAGCTGTTTTTT. This gives the protein CASSFGLAGVTGELFF.

This clone was seen once. This sequence joins TRBV5-1 and TRBJ1-6; 11 bases map to TRBD1. This CDR3 has 17 amino acids. V was clipped by 5 bases and J by 10 bases; unmatched bases: 14. From germline, CDR1 is SGHRS and CDR2 YFSETQ. CDR3 region: CASRSPGTGGVDSPLHF. CDR3 nucleotide sequence: TGCGCCAGCAGATCTCCCGGGACAGGGGGTGTAGACTCACCCCTCCACTTT.

This rearrangement joins TRBV20-1 to TRBJ1-6; D remains ambiguous. Germline V gives CDR1 DFQATT, CDR2 SNEGSKA (reference sequence). The germline V and J ends were trimmed by 4 bases and 13 bases, with 8 bases remaining between them. This CDR3 has 10 residues. The CDR3 reads CSAKADPLHF. CDR3 bases: TGCAGTGCTAAAGCGGACCCCCTCCACTTT.

The chain combines TRBV28 with TRBJ1-2; no clear D gene. The CDR3 sequence is 12 residues long. V dropped 5 bases and J dropped 4 bases, with 8 bases sitting between them. Germline CDR1 MDHEN, CDR2 SYDVKM. For the CDR3, the DNA is TGTGCCAGCAGTGACCCGACCTATGGCTACACCTTC. It yields the protein CASSDPTYGYTF.

The rearrangement joins TRBV28 to TRBJ1-3; 11 bases agree with TRBD1. V lost 4 bases, J lost 0 bases, and 20 bases stayed unmatched. Germline CDR1 MDHEN, CDR2 SYDVKM. CDR3 length: 22 residues. The CDR3 loop is CASSSSAVWTGGFSLSGNTIYF. For the CDR3, the DNA is TGTGCCAGCAGTTCTTCTGCTGTGTGGACAGGGGGCTTCTCCCTCTCTGGAAACACCATATATTTT.

The chain links TRBV20-1 to TRBJ2-1; 8 nucleotides align to TRBD2. Germline V lookup: CDR1 DFQATT, CDR2 SNEGSKA (reference sequence). The CDR3 is 16 residues long. The V gene end was trimmed by 3 bases and the J gene end by 2 bases; junction bases not matched to a gene: 9. The CDR3 reads CSASYGREDPYNEQFF. The CDR3 nucleotides read TGCAGTGCTAGTTATGGGCGGGAGGACCCCTACAATGAGCAGTTCTTC.